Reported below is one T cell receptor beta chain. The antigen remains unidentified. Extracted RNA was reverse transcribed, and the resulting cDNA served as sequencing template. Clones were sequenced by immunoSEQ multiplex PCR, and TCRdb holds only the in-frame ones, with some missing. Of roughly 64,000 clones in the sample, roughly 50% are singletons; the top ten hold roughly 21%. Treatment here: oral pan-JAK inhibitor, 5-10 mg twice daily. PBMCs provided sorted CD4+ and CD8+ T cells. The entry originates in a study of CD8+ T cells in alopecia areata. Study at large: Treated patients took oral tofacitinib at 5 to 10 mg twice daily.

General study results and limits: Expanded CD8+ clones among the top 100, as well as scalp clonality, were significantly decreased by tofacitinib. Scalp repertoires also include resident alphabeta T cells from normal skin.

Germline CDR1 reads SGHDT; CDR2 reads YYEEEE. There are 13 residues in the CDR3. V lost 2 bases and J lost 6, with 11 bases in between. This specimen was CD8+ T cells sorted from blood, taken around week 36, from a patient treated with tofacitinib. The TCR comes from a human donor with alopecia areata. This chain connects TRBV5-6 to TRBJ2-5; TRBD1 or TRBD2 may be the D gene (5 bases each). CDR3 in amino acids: CASSFGGGKTQYF. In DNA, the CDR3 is TGTGCCAGCAGCTTCGGTGGGGGAAAGACCCAGTACTTC.